This T cell receptor (beta chain) was recorded in a study of cytomegalovirus exposure and HLA in healthy donors. It was healthy bone marrow donors who served as donors. Primers for the PCR totalled 60 Vbeta and 13 Jbeta. Sequencing was performed with immunoSEQ multiplex PCR; in TCRdb, only in-frame clones are kept and a portion is missing. The sample records 200,000 to 250,000 clones, just over 75% being singletons. Sequencing used PBMCs. The TCR comes from a woman aged 55-75 years in good health and CMV-seropositive.

CDR3 in DNA: TGTGCCAGCAGCTTTTACGGGGGGAACACCGGGGAGCTGTTTTTT. This gives the protein CASSFYGGNTGELFF. The rearrangement uses TRBV5-4 and TRBJ2-2, with D possibly being TRBD2 (6 bases). The germline V and J ends were trimmed by 2 bases and 1 base, with 9 bases remaining between them. CDR3 size: 15 residues. The germline CDR1 and CDR2 sequences are SGHNT and YYREEE (reference sequence).